These 8 T cell receptor beta chains were all obtained from the same sample, sequenced in a study of shared T cell receptors in the human thymus. Clones were sequenced by immunoSEQ multiplex PCR, and TCRdb holds only the in-frame ones, with some missing. Of 630,000 or so clones in the sample, about 89% were seen once. The sample was also reused in another study, on human thymus T cells.

The source material was thymocytes. Receptors were obtained from a boy under three years old with a congenital heart defect.

This CDR3 reads CASSPQENSYEQYF. For the CDR3, the DNA is TGTGCCAGCAGCCCACAGGAGAACTCCTACGAGCAGTACTTC. The chain has TRBV11-2 and TRBJ2-7; weak D call: TRBD1 (5 bases). Between the trimmed V and J ends, which lost 5 bases and 0 bases, there was a span of 11 bases. This CDR3 has 14 residues. Germline CDR1 and CDR2: SGHAT and FQNNGV.

The rearrangement uses TRBV5-6 and TRBJ1-2, with 8 bases lining up with TRBD1. The germline V gene encodes CDR1 SGHDT and CDR2 YYEEEE. J lost 7 bases, V lost 4 bases, and 12 bases had no gene match. This CDR3 contains 15 residues. The CDR3 sequence: CASSMGTGQISGYTF. CDR3 coding DNA: TGTGCCAGCAGCATGGGGACAGGTCAGATAAGTGGCTACACCTTC.

This chain uses TRBV5-1 with TRBJ1-1, with D possibly matching TRBD1 (6 bases). This CDR3 is built from 17 residues. Between the trimmed V and J ends, which lost 1 base and 0 bases, there was a span of 16 bases. CDR1 is SGHRS, CDR2 YFSETQ, per germline. CDR3 in DNA: TGCGCCAGCAGCTTGACGGGAGGGGGAGGATTGAACACTGAAGCTTTCTTT. The encoded protein is CASSLTGGGGLNTEAFF.

The V and J genes are TRBV9 and TRBJ2-3; a possible D gene is TRBD1 (6 bases). In germline, CDR1 is SGDLS, CDR2 YYNGEE. Trimming removed 1 base at V and 4 bases at J, with 13 bases between. The CDR3 contains 15 residues. CDR3 loop: CASSVTGDNPDTQYF. The CDR3 DNA sequence: TGTGCCAGCAGCGTAACTGGGGACAACCCAGATACGCAGTATTTT. The full variable domain, its missing parts supplied by reference TRBV9 and TRBJ2-3, is DSGVTQTPKHLITATGQRVTLRCSPRSGDLSVYWYQQSLDQGLQFLIQYYNGEERAKGNILERFSAQQFPDLHSELNLSSLELGDSALYFCASSVTGDNPDTQYFGPGTRLTVL.

The chain links TRBV29-1 to TRBJ2-5; the D gene is possibly TRBD1 (5 bases). The J call is in doubt because the DNA end fits TRBJ2-7 better. This CDR3 region has 13 residues. In germline, CDR1 is SQVTM, CDR2 ANQGSEA. The CDR3 nucleotides read TGCAGCGCCGAGGTTCAGGGCTCCTACGAGCAGTACTTC. Its translation is CSAEVQGSYEQYF.

V gene TRBV5-1 combines with J gene TRBJ1-4; no clear D. The CDR3 runs 15 residues. Trimming pared 3 bases from V and 0 bases from J, leaving 9 bases between. In germline, CDR1 is SGHRS, CDR2 YFSETQ. This CDR3 reads CASSSLAATNEKLFF. The DNA of the CDR3 is TGCGCCAGCAGCTCCCTGGCCGCAACTAATGAAAAACTGTTTTTT.

J is TRBJ1-4 and V is TRBV18; no definite D call. The germline V gene has CDR1 KGHSH and CDR2 LQKENI. Trimming cost V 5 bases and J 3 bases, with 22 bases left between them. This CDR3 has 18 residues. The CDR3 DNA reads TGTGCCAGCTCATCATGGACGGGGAGGGAGACTCCTAATGAAAAACTGTTTTTT. It yields the protein CASSSWTGRETPNEKLFF.

The V and J genes are TRBV19 and TRBJ2-7; TRBD2 matches 10 bases. The CDR3 loop spans 15 amino acids. Looked up from germline, CDR1 is LNHDA and CDR2 is SQIVND (reference sequence). V shed 6 bases, J shed 4 bases, and the junction held 9 bases outside the gene matches. The CDR3 sequence: CASRDLAGDRYEQYF. In DNA form, the CDR3 reads TGTGCCAGTAGGGACCTAGCGGGAGATAGATACGAGCAGTACTTC. Complete variable domain (other parts from reference TRBV19 and TRBJ2-7): DGGITQSPKYLFRKEGQNVTLSCEQNLNHDAMYWYRQDPGQGLRLIYYSQIVNDFQKGDIAEGYSVSREKKESFPLTVTSAQKNPTAFYLCASRDLAGDRYEQYFGPGTRLTVT.